A selection of T cell receptor beta chains follows, all from one sample in a study of blood T cell repertoires in COVID-19. Generated by immunoSEQ multiplex PCR, the TCRdb table keeps only in-frame clones and is missing some. The sample has fewer than 350,000 clones, 70% to 90% seen once. The sequencing input was peripheral blood. These receptor sequences come from a man aged 18 to 35 with active or convalescent COVID-19. Both conserved end residues are part of each CDR3. The D gene is left open where the match is weak. Clone size is stated in some rows and not others, as once, few, many or a class when expanded.

>once|13|TRBJ2-7|TRBV2|-
TGTGCCAGCAGTGAAATTCGTTCAACAGGGTCGTACTTC
CASSEIRSTGSYF
>-|14|TRBJ1-1|TRBV18|-
TGTGCCAGCTCCTCTGCGGGGGGTAACACTGAAGCTTTCTTT
CASSSAGGNTEAFF
>-|16|TRBJ2-7|TRBV6-2/TRBV6-3|TRBD2
TGTGCCAGCAGTTCCCTCCGGGCGGGGGGCCGAGGCGAGCAGTACTTC
CASSSLRAGGRGEQYF
>-|13|TRBJ2-7|TRBV7-2|TRBD1
TGTGCCAGCAGCCTTCGACAGGGTCACGAGCAGTACTTC
CASSLRQGHEQYF
>-|15|TRBJ2-5|TRBV27|-
TGTGCCAGCAGTTTAAAGGACAGAACTCGGGAGACCCAGTACTTC
CASSLKDRTRETQYF
>-|16|TRBJ1-3|TRBV18|TRBD1
TGTGCCAGCTCACTCGGACAGGGGATGATAGGAAACACCATATATTTT
CASSLGQGMIGNTIYF
>-|15|TRBJ2-7|TRBV12-5|-
TGTGCTAGTGGTTTCTACCCAGCAGGGAACTACGAGCAGTACTTC
CASGFYPAGNYEQYF
>-|11|TRBJ1-4|TRBV12-3/TRBV12-4|TRBD1
TGTGCCAGCAGTACGGGACAGAAACTGTTTTTT
CASSTGQKLFF
>-|12|TRBJ2-5|TRBV11-2|-
TGTGCCAGCACCCCCGGCCAAGAGACCCAGTACTTC
CASTPGQETQYF
>-|14|TRBJ1-5|TRBV3-1/TRBV3-2|-
TGTGCCAGCAGCCAAGGTCTCTCCGATCAGCCCCAGCATTTT
CASSQGLSDQPQHF
>-|14|TRBJ2-7|TRBV13|TRBD2
TGTGCCAGCAGGAGTAGCGGGGGGGCCTACGAGCAGTACTTC
CASRSSGGAYEQYF
>-|14|TRBJ1-4|TRBV29-1|TRBD1
TGCAGCGTTGGACAGGGGGCAACTAATGAAAAACTGTTTTTT
CSVGQGATNEKLFF
>-|15|TRBJ1-1|TRBV20-1|TRBD1
TGCAGTGCTAGTACTGACAGGGCCGCCCTCACTGAAGCTTTCTTT
CSASTDRAALTEAFF
>-|14|TRBJ2-7|TRBV27|-
TGTGCCAGCAGTTTAATAAAGGGGGCCTACGAGCAGTACTTC
CASSLIKGAYEQYF
>-|14|TRBJ2-7|TRBV7-9|TRBD1
TGTGCCAGCAGCTTAGCCGGACAGGGCTACGAGCAGTACTTC
CASSLAGQGYEQYF
>-|13|TRBJ1-1|TRBV27|-
TGTGCCAGCAGTTTAGTTAGGGGTGCTGAAGCTTTCTTT
CASSLVRGAEAFF
>-|12|TRBJ2-1|TRBV11-2|TRBD2
TGTGCCAGCAGCTGGGAGGGTTATGAGCAGTTCTTC
CASSWEGYEQFF
>-|13|TRBJ1-2|TRBV2|TRBD1
TGTGCCAGCAGTGTGGACAGGGGCTATGGCTACACCTTC
CASSVDRGYGYTF
>few|13|TRBJ2-1|TRBV6-5|TRBD2
TGTGCCAGCAAGACTAGCGGGGGGGTTGAGCAGTTCTTC
CASKTSGGVEQFF
>-|13|TRBJ1-1|TRBV9|-
TGTGCCAGCAGCGTAGACCAGGGGAATGAAGCTTTCTTT
CASSVDQGNEAFF
>-|14|TRBJ2-5|TRBV23-1|TRBD1
TGCGCCAGCAGTCAGACAGGGGCGGGGGAGACCCAGTACTTC
CASSQTGAGETQYF
>once|14|TRBJ1-4|TRBV12-5|-
TGTGCTAGTGGCCCGGGATTGGGGGGAGAAAAACTGTTTTTT
CASGPGLGGEKLFF
>-|14|TRBJ2-3|TRBV27|-
TGTGCCAGCAGTTTACGTACCCTAGGAGATACGCAGTATTTT
CASSLRTLGDTQYF
>-|13|TRBJ1-1|TRBV2|-
TGTGCCAGAAGACCACACAGGAACACTGAAGCTTTCTTT
CARRPHRNTEAFF
>few|15|TRBJ1-2|TRBV4-1|-
TGCGCCAGCAGCCAAGGTACAGGATATTACTATGGCTACACCTTC
CASSQGTGYYYGYTF
>-|14|TRBJ1-1|TRBV27|-
TGTGCCAGCAGTGTCGGACATGGCGGTACTGAAGCTTTCTTT
CASSVGHGGTEAFF
>-|14|TRBJ1-1|TRBV4-1|TRBD1
TGCGCCAGCAGTCCGGGACAGGGGTACACTGAAGCTTTCTTT
CASSPGQGYTEAFF
>-|15|TRBJ1-1|TRBV2|-
TGTGCCAGCAGTGAGGAGGGCCGCCTGAACACTGAAGCTTTCTTT
CASSEEGRLNTEAFF
>-|13|TRBJ2-1|TRBV9|-
TGTGCCAGCAGCGGGTGGGGAGACAATGAGCAGTTCTTC
CASSGWGDNEQFF
>once|14|TRBJ2-7|TRBV19|TRBD1
TGTGCCAGTAGTATCGCTGGACAGGGATACGAGCAGTACTTC
CASSIAGQGYEQYF
>-|15|TRBJ1-4|TRBV25-1|TRBD1
TGTGCCAGCAGCAAACAGGGGGCGGCTAATGAAAAACTGTTTTTT
CASSKQGAANEKLFF
>few|14|TRBJ2-1|TRBV6-6|-
TGTGCCAGCAGCCTTGACAGGTGGGGCAATGAGCAGTTCTTC
CASSLDRWGNEQFF
>-|15|TRBJ2-3|TRBV7-3|-
TGTGCCAGCAGCTTAACTGGAGGGGGCACAGATACGCAGTATTTT
CASSLTGGGTDTQYF
>-|14|TRBJ2-7|TRBV5-6|-
TGTGCCAGCAGCTTGGGGACTGACTCCTACGAGCAGTACTTC
CASSLGTDSYEQYF
>-|15|TRBJ2-3|TRBV9|-
TGTGCCAGCAGTAAGACGGGGGGCACCAGCGATACGCAGTATTTT
CASSKTGGTSDTQYF
>-|13|TRBJ2-7|TRBV10-2|TRBD1
TGCGCCAGCTGGACAGGGGAAAACTACGAGCAGTACTTC
CASWTGENYEQYF
>-|15|TRBJ2-1|TRBV11-2|-
TGTGCCAGCAGCTTAGCCGGTATGTCTTACAATGAGCAGTTCTTC
CASSLAGMSYNEQFF
>-|17|TRBJ2-1|TRBV19|TRBD2
TGTGCCAGTAGTATGACTAGCGGGGAGAGATTCTACAATGAGCAGTTCTTC
CASSMTSGERFYNEQFF
>once|18|TRBJ2-5|TRBV13|TRBD2
TGTGCCAGCAGCTCGGGACTAGCGGGGGGAGACTTAAAAGAGACCCAGTACTTC
CASSSGLAGGDLKETQYF
>-|13|TRBJ1-1|TRBV6-5|-
TGTGCCAGCAGGGGTTCTCGGGACACTGAAGCTTTCTTT
CASRGSRDTEAFF
>-|15|TRBJ1-2|TRBV3-1/TRBV3-2|TRBD1
TGTGCCAGCAGCCAAGTTTCTACAGGGGGCTATGGCTACACCTTC
CASSQVSTGGYGYTF
>-|12|TRBJ2-2|TRBV9|-
TGTGCCAGCAGCGCCGACACCGGGGAGCTGTTTTTT
CASSADTGELFF
>few|15|TRBJ1-2|TRBV9|-
TGTGCCAGCAGCGTAGGGCAGGGTCTATACTATGGCTACACCTTC
CASSVGQGLYYGYTF
>-|15|TRBJ2-3|TRBV3-1/TRBV3-2|TRBD2
TGTGCCAGCAGCCCGAGCGGGGGGAGCACAGATACGCAGTATTTT
CASSPSGGSTDTQYF
>-|16|TRBJ2-1|TRBV27|TRBD2
TGTGCCAGCAGGGGACTAGCGGTTAGCTCCTACAATGAGCAGTTCTTC
CASRGLAVSSYNEQFF
>-|13|TRBJ1-1|TRBV2|-
TGTGCCAGCAGGGGAGAGGGAAACACTGAAGCTTTCTTT
CASRGEGNTEAFF
>-|17|TRBJ1-3|TRBV9|-
TGTGCCAGCAGCACCCTAGGGGGGGATCGCTCTGGAAACACCATATATTTT
CASSTLGGDRSGNTIYF
>-|15|TRBJ1-1|TRBV19|TRBD1
TGTGCCAGTAGTCCCTACAGGGGGCAGAACACTGAAGCTTTCTTT
CASSPYRGQNTEAFF
>-|18|TRBJ2-5|TRBV2|-
TGTGCCAGCAGTGACCCCCCCGGGAGTACAAGCCTAAAAGAGACCCAGTACTTC
CASSDPPGSTSLKETQYF
>-|17|TRBJ1-2|TRBV4-3|-
TGCGCCAGCAGCCAAGAACCTCCAGGGTTTTCTAACTATGGCTACACCTTC
CASSQEPPGFSNYGYTF
>-|13|TRBJ2-7|TRBV7-9|-
TGTGCCCTTCGAGGGAAGAATACCTACGAGCAGTACTTC
CALRGKNTYEQYF
>once|14|TRBJ2-2|TRBV7-6|-
TGTGCCAGCAGCCAGGGACAGAACACCGGGGAGCTGTTTTTT
CASSQGQNTGELFF